This paragraph covers one T cell receptor (beta chain) sequence. The CDR3 runs 15 residues. Trimming removed 3 bases from V and 1 base from J; junction bases left unmatched: 6. Germline V gives CDR1 MNHNS, CDR2 SASEGT. Measured with immunoSEQ multiplex PCR; TCRdb has only the in-frame clones, and not every one. This sample has roughly 300,000 clones, with 65% to 90% found just once. The record originates from a study of blood T cell repertoires in COVID-19. The chain uses TRBV6-1 and TRBJ2-7; TRBD2 matches 7 bases. This sequence originates from a human donor in a cohort sampled during active COVID-19. Sequenced sample: peripheral blood. Written as DNA, the CDR3 is TGTGCCAGCAGTGAGCCCCAGCGGGGTTCCTACGAGCAGTACTTC. Encoded protein: CASSEPQRGSYEQYF.